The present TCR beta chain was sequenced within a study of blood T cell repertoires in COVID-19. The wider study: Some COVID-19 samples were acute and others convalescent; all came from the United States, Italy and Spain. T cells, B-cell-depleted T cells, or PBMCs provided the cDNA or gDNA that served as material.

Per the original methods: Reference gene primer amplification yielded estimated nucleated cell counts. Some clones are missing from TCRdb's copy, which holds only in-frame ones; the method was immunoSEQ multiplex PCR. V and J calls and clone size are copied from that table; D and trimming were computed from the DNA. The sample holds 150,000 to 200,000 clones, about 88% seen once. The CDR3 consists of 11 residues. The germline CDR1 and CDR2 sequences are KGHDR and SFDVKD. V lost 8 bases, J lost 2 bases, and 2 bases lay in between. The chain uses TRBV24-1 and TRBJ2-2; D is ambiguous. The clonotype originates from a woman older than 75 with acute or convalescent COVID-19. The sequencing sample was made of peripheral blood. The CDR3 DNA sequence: TGTGCCACCACTAACACCGGGGAGCTGTTTTTT. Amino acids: CATTNTGELFF.